These T cell receptor beta chains were read from a single sample in a study of monozygotic twins with inflammatory bowel disease. TCRdb reanalyzed the 5' RACE reads and collapses them to one entry per CDR3 protein, without DNA. This sample's table has around 400,000 distinct CDR3 sequences. Input material: blood. These receptors came from a human donor with ulcerative colitis or Crohn's disease, or a healthy co-twin of an affected twin (not recorded which). Each CDR3 is given with its conserved first and last residue.

j_call v_call cdr3_aa
TRBJ2-1 TRBV20-1 CSASPLAGGLAGYNEQFF
TRBJ1-5 TRBV5-1 CASSLGGGGQPQHF
TRBJ1-1 TRBV3-1 CASSPPGAGVGTEAFF
TRBJ1-1 TRBV6-5 CASSYSFQLLRNTEAFF
TRBJ2-5 TRBV7-9 CASSLRGTQYF
TRBJ1-2 TRBV28 CASSLIGGLNYGYTF
TRBJ1-1 TRBV12-3/TRBV12-4 CASSPAQGLNTEAFF
TRBJ1-4 TRBV25-1 CASSESRRTNEKLFF
TRBJ2-2 TRBV5-1 CASRDSLNTGELFF
TRBJ2-3 TRBV12-3/TRBV12-4 CASTPIQGRTDTQYF
TRBJ1-2 TRBV5-1 CASSLERGNNYGYTF
TRBJ2-7 TRBV15 CATSRGTGGMYEQYF
TRBJ2-1 TRBV5-1 CASTLRDGQVNEQFF
TRBJ2-2 TRBV6-2/TRBV6-3 CASSWGVPNTGELFF
TRBJ2-7 TRBV29-1 CSVVGPASGGSYEQYF
TRBJ1-1 TRBV7-9 CASSASGTHEAFF
TRBJ2-1 TRBV5-4 CASSLDSDRGFF
TRBJ2-5 TRBV29-1 CSLNPGLAGETQYF
TRBJ1-2 TRBV7-3 CASSPGGGGEGYTF
TRBJ1-3 TRBV18 CASSTPANSGNTIYF
TRBJ2-3 TRBV7-9 CASSLEGTVTDTQYF
TRBJ2-7 TRBV4-1 CASSFSIGLAGGGDEQYF
TRBJ1-5 TRBV6-2/TRBV6-3 CASSFPMMGGQPQHF
TRBJ1-2 TRBV20-1 CSARGAWLYGYTF
TRBJ2-1 TRBV10-3 CAIRPRGGSYNEQFF
TRBJ2-7 TRBV5-1 CASSAAVTGTGVYEQYF
TRBJ2-7 TRBV11-2 CASSLGETGREEQYF
TRBJ1-3 TRBV7-2 CASSREVSTGGNTIYF
TRBJ2-1 TRBV18 CASSPSGTRSEQFF
TRBJ2-3 TRBV12-3/TRBV12-4 CASSPKVVLTQYF
TRBJ1-1 TRBV27 CASNPDRGPGEAFF
TRBJ2-1 TRBV19 CASSARWAGGDEQFF
TRBJ2-3 TRBV5-1 CASSFSQGKDTQYF
TRBJ2-7 TRBV5-1 CASSFDGYEQYF
TRBJ2-2 TRBV27 CASVRLGTGELFF
TRBJ2-7 TRBV2 CASIEQGEIYEQYF
TRBJ2-4 TRBV4-1 CASSSGGGLNIQYF
TRBJ1-2 TRBV6-6 CASSADRSYGYTF
TRBJ1-2 TRBV15 CATSRDRGGYTF
TRBJ2-5 TRBV6-2/TRBV6-3 CASSYEGARGETQYF
TRBJ2-7 TRBV2 CASSTGQGVYEQYF
TRBJ1-1 TRBV5-6 CASSLGGQANTEAFF
TRBJ2-5 TRBV5-6 CASRRVEETQYF
TRBJ2-3 TRBV5-1 CASRAGGQGTDTQYF
TRBJ1-1 TRBV19 CASSLTIRTEAFF
TRBJ2-6 TRBV7-6 CASSPGTGTGLAGGSGANVLTF
TRBJ2-1 TRBV7-2 CASSLARGAGIHEQFF
TRBJ2-3 TRBV7-2 CASSLEAMITSTDTQYF